In this sample, the clone carrying this T cell receptor beta chain turned up once. Profiled with immunoSEQ multiplex PCR; TCRdb holds only in-frame clones, not every one. The sample holds tens of thousands of clones, 70% to 85% seen once. This specimen comes from a study of control samples from healthy donors and cancer patients. The sample was PBMCs. This receptor was identified in a man aged 55 to 70 with head and neck cancer.

This chain's CDR3 is CAISEPTKEGKDSNYGYTF. The CDR3 DNA sequence: TGTGCCATCAGTGAGCCCACCAAGGAGGGTAAGGACAGCAACTATGGCTACACCTTC. The chain employs TRBV10-3 and TRBJ1-2, with D maybe TRBD1 (6 bases). This CDR3 contains 19 residues. V was shortened by 2 bases and J by 2 bases, with 24 bases between the two germline ends. Germline V lookup: CDR1 ENHRY, CDR2 SYGVKD.